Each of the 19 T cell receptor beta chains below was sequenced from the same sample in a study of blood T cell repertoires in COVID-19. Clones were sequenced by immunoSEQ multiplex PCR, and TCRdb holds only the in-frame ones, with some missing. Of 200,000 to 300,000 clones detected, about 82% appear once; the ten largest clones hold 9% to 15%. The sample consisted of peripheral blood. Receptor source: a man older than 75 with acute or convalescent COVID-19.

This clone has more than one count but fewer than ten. This chain's CDR3 is CASDPQGAVSGYTF. CDR3 nucleotides: TGTGCCAGCGATCCACAGGGGGCAGTAAGTGGCTACACCTTC. The chain has TRBV6-5 and TRBJ1-2; 9 nucleotides line up with TRBD1. Per germline, CDR1 MNHEY and CDR2 SVGAGI. This CDR3 spans 14 amino acids. The J segment lost 7 bases and the V segment lost 8 bases, leaving 11 bases of the junction unmatched.

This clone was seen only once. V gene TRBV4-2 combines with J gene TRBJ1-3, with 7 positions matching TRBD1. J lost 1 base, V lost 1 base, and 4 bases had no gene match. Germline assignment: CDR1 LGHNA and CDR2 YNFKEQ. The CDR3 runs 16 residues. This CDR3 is CASSQGQGGSGNTIYF. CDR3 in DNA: TGTGCCAGCAGCCAAGGACAGGGCGGATCTGGAAACACCATATATTTT.

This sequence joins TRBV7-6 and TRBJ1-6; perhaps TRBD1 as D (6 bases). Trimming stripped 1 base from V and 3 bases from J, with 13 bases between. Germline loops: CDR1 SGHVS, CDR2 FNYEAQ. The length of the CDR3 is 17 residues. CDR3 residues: CASSLEYRVNYNSPLHF. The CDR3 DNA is TGTGCCAGCAGCTTAGAGTACAGGGTAAACTATAATTCACCCCTCCACTTT.

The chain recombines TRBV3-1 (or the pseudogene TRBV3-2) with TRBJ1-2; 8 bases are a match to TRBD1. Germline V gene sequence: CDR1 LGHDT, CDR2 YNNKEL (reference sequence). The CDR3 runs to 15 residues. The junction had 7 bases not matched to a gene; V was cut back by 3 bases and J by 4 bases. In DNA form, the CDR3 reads TGTGCCAGCAGCCAGGACAGGGTTATCGCCTATGGCTACACCTTC. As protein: CASSQDRVIAYGYTF.

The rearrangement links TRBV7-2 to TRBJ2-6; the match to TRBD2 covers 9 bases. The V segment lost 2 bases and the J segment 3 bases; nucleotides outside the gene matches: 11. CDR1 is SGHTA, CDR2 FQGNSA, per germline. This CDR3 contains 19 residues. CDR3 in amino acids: CASSLLAGRRTGGANVLTF. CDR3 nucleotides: TGTGCCAGCAGCTTACTAGCGGGACGCCGGACTGGTGGGGCCAACGTCCTGACTTTC.

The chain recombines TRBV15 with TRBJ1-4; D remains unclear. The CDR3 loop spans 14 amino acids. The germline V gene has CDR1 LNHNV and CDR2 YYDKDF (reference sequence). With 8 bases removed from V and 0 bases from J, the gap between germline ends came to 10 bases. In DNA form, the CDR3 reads TGTGCCACCGGTAGGAGCTCAACTAATGAAAAACTGTTTTTT. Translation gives CATGRSSTNEKLFF.

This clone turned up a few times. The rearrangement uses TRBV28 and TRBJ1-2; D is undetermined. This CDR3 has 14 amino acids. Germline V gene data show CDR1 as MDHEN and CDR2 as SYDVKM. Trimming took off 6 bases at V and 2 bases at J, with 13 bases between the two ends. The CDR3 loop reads CASRSSGSNYGYTF. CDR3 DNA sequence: TGTGCCAGCAGGTCGTCGGGATCAAACTATGGCTACACCTTC.

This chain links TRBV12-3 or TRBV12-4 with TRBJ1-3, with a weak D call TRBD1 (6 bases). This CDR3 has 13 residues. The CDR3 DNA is TGTGCTACAGGGCCGTCCTCTGGAAACACCATATATTTT. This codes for CATGPSSGNTIYF.

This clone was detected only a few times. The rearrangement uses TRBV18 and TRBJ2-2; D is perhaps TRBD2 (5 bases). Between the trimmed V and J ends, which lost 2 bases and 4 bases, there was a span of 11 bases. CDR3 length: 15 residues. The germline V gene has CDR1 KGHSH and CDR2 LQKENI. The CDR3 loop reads CASSPGLALTGELFF. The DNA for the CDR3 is TGTGCCAGCTCACCAGGGCTAGCCCTCACCGGGGAGCTGTTTTTT.

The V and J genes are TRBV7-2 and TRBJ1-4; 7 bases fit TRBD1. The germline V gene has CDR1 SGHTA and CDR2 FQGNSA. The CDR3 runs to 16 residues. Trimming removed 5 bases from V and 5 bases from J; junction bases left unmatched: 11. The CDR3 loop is CASSQIPGTANEKLFF. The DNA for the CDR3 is TGTGCCAGCAGCCAAATACCCGGGACAGCAAATGAAAAACTGTTTTTT.

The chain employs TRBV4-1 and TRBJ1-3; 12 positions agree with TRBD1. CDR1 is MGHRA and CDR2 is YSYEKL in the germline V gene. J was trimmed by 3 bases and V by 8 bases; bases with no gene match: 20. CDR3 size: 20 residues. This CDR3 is CASSQSKTGTGGAYGNTIYF. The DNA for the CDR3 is TGCGCCAGCTCCCAATCTAAGACGGGGACAGGGGGCGCTTATGGAAACACCATATATTTT.

The CDR3 coding sequence is TGTGCCAGCGGCAAGGGGATACTTAGCAATCAGCCCCAGCATTTT. It translates to CASGKGILSNQPQHF. The rearrangement joins TRBV6-5 to TRBJ1-5; D might be TRBD1 (5 bases). This CDR3 region has 15 residues. Deletions cut 8 bases from V and 0 bases from J, with 14 bases between. Germline CDR1 is MNHEY and CDR2 is SVGAGI.

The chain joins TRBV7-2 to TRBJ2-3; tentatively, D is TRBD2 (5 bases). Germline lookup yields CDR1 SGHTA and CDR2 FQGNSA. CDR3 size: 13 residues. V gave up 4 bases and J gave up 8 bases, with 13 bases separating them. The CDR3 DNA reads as TGTGCCAGCAGCTCCGACTACGGCGGTACGCAGTATTTT. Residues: CASSSDYGGTQYF.

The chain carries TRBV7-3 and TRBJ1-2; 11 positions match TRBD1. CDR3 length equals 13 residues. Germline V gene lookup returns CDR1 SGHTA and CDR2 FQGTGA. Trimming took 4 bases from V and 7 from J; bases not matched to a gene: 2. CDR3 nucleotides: TGTGCCAGCAGCTCCGGGACAGGGGGTGGCTACACCTTC. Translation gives CASSSGTGGGYTF.

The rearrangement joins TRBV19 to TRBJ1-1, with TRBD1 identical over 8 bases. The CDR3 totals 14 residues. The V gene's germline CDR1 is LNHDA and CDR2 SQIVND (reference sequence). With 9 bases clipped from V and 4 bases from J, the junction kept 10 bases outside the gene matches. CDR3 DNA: TGTGCCAGCCTCAGGGGGCCCGCTAGCACTGAAGCTTTCTTT. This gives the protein CASLRGPASTEAFF.

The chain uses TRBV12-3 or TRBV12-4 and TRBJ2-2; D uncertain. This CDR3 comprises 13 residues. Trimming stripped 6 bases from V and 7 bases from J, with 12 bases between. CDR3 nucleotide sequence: TGTGCCAGCAGCCTCCTTAGTGGCGGGGAGCTGTTTTTT. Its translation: CASSLLSGGELFF.

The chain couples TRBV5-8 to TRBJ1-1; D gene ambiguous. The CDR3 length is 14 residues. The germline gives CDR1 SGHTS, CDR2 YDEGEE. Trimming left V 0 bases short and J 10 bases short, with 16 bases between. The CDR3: CASSLGALWAGAFF. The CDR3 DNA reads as TGTGCCAGCAGCTTGGGGGCGTTGTGGGCCGGAGCTTTCTTT.

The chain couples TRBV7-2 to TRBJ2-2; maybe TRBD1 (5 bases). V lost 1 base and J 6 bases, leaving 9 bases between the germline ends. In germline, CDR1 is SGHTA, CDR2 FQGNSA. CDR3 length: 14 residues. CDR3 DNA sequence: TGTGCCAGCAGCTTAGTTTCAGGGTCCGGGGAGCTGTTTTTT. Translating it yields CASSLVSGSGELFF. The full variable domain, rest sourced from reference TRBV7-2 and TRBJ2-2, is GAGVSQSPSNKVTEKGKDVELRCDPISGHTALYWYRQSLGQGLEFLIYFQGNSAPDKSGLPSDRFSAERTGGSVSTLTIQRTQQEDSAVYLCASSLVSGSGELFFGEGSRLTVL.

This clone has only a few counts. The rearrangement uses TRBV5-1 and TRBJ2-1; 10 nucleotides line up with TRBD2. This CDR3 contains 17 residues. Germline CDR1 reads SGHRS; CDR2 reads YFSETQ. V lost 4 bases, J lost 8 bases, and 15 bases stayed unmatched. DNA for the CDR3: TGCGCCAGCAGCCGGACAGGGTTGTCTAGCGGGGGATATGAGCAGTTCTTC. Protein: CASSRTGLSSGGYEQFF.